This T cell receptor (beta chain) originates from a study of cytomegalovirus exposure and HLA in healthy donors. In the case of this clone: Antigen: not known.

Trimming removed 0 bases from V and 6 bases from J; junction bases left unmatched: 5. The CDR3 sequence is 14 residues long. CDR1 is SGHNT, CDR2 YYREEE, per germline (reference sequence). Study-wide points: Later, an analysis found that common viral pathogens appeared to be linked with several of the most significant clusters.

This PCR relied on a set of 60 Vbeta primers and 13 Jbeta primers. Generated by immunoSEQ multiplex PCR, the TCRdb table keeps only in-frame clones and is missing some. The profile shows about 94,000 clones, 79% of them singletons. The receptor's source is a woman in her forties in good health and CMV-seronegative. The material sequenced was PBMCs. The V call is TRBV5-4, the J call TRBJ1-1, with TRBD1 identical over 7 bases. The CDR3 spells CASSLERGRAEAFF. In DNA form, the CDR3 reads TGTGCCAGCAGCTTGGAAAGGGGGCGAGCTGAAGCTTTCTTT.